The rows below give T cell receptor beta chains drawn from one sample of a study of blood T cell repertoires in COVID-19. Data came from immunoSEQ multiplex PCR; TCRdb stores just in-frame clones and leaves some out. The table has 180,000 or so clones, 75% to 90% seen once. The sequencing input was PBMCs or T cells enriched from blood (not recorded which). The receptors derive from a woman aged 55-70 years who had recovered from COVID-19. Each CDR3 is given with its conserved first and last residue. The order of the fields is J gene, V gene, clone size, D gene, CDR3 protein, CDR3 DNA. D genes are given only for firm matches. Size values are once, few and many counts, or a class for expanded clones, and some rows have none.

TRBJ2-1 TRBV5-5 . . CASSLAIVTSYNEQFF TGTGCCAGCAGCTTGGCCATAGTCACGTCCTACAATGAGCAGTTCTTC
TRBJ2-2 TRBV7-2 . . CASSSHGALNTGELFF TGTGCCAGCAGCTCCCATGGGGCCTTGAACACCGGGGAGCTGTTTTTT
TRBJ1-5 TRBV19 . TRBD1 CASSTGQSNQPQHF TGTGCCAGTAGTACGGGACAGTCTAATCAGCCCCAGCATTTT
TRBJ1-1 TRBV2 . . CASSPEGHTEAFF TGTGCCAGCAGCCCGGAGGGGCACACTGAAGCTTTCTTT
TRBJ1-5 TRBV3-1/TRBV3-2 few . CASSQDRAVNQPQHF TGTGCCAGCAGCCAAGACAGGGCTGTGAATCAGCCCCAGCATTTT
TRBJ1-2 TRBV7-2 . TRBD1 CASSLRQGARGYTF TGTGCCAGCAGCTTAAGGCAGGGGGCAAGAGGCTACACCTTC
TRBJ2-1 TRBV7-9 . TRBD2 CASSPRLAGGGNEQFF TGTGCCAGCAGCCCCAGACTAGCGGGGGGTGGCAATGAGCAGTTCTTC
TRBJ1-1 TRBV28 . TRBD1 CASSPHDRGLTEAFF TGTGCCAGCAGTCCACACGACAGGGGGCTCACTGAAGCTTTCTTT
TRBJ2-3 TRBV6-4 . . CASSDRGRWTDTQYF TGTGCCAGCAGTGACCGGGGGAGATGGACAGATACGCAGTATTTT
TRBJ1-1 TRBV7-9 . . CASSLSWSTEAFF TGTGCCAGCAGTCTAAGCTGGAGCACTGAAGCTTTCTTT
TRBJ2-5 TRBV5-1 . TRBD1 CASSPTGTGGAQETQYF TGCGCCAGCAGCCCAACCGGGACAGGGGGAGCACAAGAGACCCAGTACTTC
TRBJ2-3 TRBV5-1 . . CASSEGLSTDTQYF TGCGCCAGCAGCGAGGGACTTAGCACAGATACGCAGTATTTT
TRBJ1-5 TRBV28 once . CASSTPGGKRGQPQHF TGTGCCAGCAGTACCCCCGGGGGAAAAAGAGGTCAGCCCCAGCATTTT
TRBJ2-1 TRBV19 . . CASSAQGFSYNEQFF TGTGCCAGTAGTGCACAGGGTTTCTCCTACAATGAGCAGTTCTTC
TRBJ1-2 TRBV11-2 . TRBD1 CASSLAGTGYGYTF TGTGCCAGCAGCTTAGCCGGGACAGGCTATGGCTACACCTTC
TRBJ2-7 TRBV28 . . CASSSGHFYEQYF TGTGCCAGCAGTTCAGGACACTTCTACGAGCAGTACTTC
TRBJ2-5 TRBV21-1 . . CASSKRRRGLVEETQYF TGTGCCAGCAGCAAACGTAGGCGGGGGCTTGTAGAAGAGACCCAGTACTTC
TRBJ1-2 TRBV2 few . CASSVDLEGRGYTF TGTGCCAGCAGCGTAGATCTGGAAGGGAGGGGCTACACCTTC
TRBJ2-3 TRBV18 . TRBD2 CASSLTSGGTDTQYF TGTGCCAGCTCATTGACTAGCGGGGGGACAGATACGCAGTATTTT
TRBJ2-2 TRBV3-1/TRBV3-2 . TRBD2 CASSLSGGGDTGELFF TGTGCCAGCAGCCTTAGCGGGGGGGGCGACACCGGGGAGCTGTTTTTT
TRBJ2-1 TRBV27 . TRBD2 CASSSPTSGPEQFF TGTGCCAGCAGTTCCCCGACTAGCGGGCCTGAGCAGTTCTTC
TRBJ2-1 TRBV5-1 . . CASSWGTDRSRGHNEQFF TGCGCCAGCAGCTGGGGGACGGACAGAAGCCGGGGCCACAATGAGCAGTTCTTC
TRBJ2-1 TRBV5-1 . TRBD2 CASSLSGGTFNEQFF TGCGCCAGCAGCTTAAGCGGGGGGACGTTCAATGAGCAGTTCTTC
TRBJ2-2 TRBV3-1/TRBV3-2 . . CASSQDLDGELFF TGTGCCAGCAGCCAGGATCTAGACGGGGAGCTGTTTTTT
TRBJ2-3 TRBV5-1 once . CASSVGPRTSTDTQYF TGCGCCAGCAGCGTTGGTCCTAGAACTAGCACAGATACGCAGTATTTT
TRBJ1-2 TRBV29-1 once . CSVSTGDGYTF TGCAGCGTTTCGACAGGAGATGGCTACACCTTC
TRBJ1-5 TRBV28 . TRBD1 CASRNTGGQQPQHF TGTGCCAGCAGAAATACAGGGGGCCAACAGCCCCAGCATTTT
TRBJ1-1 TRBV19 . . CASSPSGLLNTEAFF TGTGCCAGTAGTCCCTCGGGACTGCTAAACACTGAAGCTTTCTTT
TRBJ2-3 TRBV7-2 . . CASSPYLLEGGTQYF TGTGCCAGCAGTCCTTATCTCTTGGAAGGGGGTACGCAGTATTTT
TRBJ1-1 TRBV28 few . CASSAQSYTEAFF TGTGCCAGCAGTGCACAGAGCTACACTGAAGCTTTCTTT
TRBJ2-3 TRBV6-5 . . CASSYRGRTDTQYF TGTGCCAGCAGTTACAGGGGTCGCACAGATACGCAGTATTTT
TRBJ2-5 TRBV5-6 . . CASSLALRTQYF TGTGCCAGCAGCTTGGCCCTGCGAACCCAGTACTTC